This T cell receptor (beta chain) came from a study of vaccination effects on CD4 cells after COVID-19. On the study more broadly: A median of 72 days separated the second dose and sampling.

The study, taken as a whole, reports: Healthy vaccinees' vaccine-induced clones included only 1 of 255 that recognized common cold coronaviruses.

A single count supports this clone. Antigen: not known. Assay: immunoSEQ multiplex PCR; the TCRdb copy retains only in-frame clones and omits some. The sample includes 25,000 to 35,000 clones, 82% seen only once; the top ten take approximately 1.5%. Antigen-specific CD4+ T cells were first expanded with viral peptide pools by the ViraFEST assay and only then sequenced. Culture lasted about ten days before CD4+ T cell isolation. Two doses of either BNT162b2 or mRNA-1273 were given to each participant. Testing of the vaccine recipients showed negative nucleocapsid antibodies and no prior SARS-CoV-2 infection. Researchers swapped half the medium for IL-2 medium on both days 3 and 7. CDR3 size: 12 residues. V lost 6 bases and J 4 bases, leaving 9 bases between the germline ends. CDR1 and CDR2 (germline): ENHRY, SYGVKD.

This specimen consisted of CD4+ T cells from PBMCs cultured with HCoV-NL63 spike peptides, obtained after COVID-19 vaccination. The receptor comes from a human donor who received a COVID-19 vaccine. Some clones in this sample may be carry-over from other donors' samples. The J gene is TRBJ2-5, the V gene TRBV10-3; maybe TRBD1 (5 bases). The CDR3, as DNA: TGTGCCATCAGCACTGACAGAGAGACCCAGTACTTC. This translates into CAISTDRETQYF.